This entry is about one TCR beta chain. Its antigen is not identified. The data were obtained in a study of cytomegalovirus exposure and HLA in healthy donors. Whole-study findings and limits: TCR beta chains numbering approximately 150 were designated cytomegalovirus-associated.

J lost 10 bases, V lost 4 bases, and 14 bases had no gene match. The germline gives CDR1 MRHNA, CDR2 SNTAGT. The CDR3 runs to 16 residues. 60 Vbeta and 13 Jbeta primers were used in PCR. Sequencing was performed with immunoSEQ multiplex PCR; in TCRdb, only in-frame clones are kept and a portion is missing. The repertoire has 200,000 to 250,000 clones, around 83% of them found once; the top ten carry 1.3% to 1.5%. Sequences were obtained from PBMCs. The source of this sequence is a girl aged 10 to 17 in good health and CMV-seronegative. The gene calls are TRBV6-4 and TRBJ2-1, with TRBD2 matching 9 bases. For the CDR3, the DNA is TGTGCCAGCAGTGGGGGGGATCGCGGGGGGGCGGAAGAGCAGTTCTTC. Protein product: CASSGGDRGGAEEQFF.